The 13 T cell receptor beta chains below come from one sample, sequenced in a study of blood T cell repertoires in COVID-19. The data were produced by immunoSEQ multiplex PCR, yet TCRdb's version contains in-frame clones alone and is incomplete. This repertoire shows fewer than 300,000 clones, roughly 83% found once; its top ten account for approximately 2.6%. The material sequenced was peripheral blood. Receptors originate from an older woman with active or convalescent COVID-19.

This rearrangement joins TRBV18 to TRBJ2-1; TRBD2 matches 10 bases. The V gene end was trimmed by 2 bases and the J gene end by 3 bases; junction bases not matched to a gene: 7. Looked up from germline, CDR1 is KGHSH and CDR2 is LQKENI. The CDR3 loop spans 17 amino acids. The CDR3 region has the DNA TGTGCCAGCTCACCAAACACGGCTAGCGGGGGCTACAATGAGCAGTTCTTC. Translating it yields CASSPNTASGGYNEQFF.

The chain joins TRBV14 to TRBJ1-4; TRBD1 might be the D (5 bases). Germline CDR1 is SGHDN and CDR2 is FVKESK. V was clipped by 1 base and J by 8 bases, with 14 bases between them. The CDR3 sequence is 15 residues long. The CDR3 protein is CASSQVGRPGEKLFF. For the CDR3, the DNA is TGTGCCAGCAGCCAAGTGGGCCGCCCAGGGGAAAAACTGTTTTTT.

The CDR3 reads CASSETGRGGAIGTQYF. CDR3 DNA sequence: TGCGCCAGCAGTGAGACTGGTCGGGGGGGGGCTATTGGAACCCAGTACTTC. The gene calls are TRBV10-1 and TRBJ2-5; TRBD2 matches at 8 bases. V was pared by 2 bases and J by 8 bases, with 16 bases of the junction left unmatched. The CDR3 sequence is 17 residues long. CDR1 is WNHNN and CDR2 is SYGVQD in the germline V gene (reference sequence).

This chain links TRBV15 with TRBJ2-2; perhaps TRBD2 as D (5 bases). CDR1 is LNHNV and CDR2 is YYDKDF in the germline V gene (reference sequence). The CDR3 extends over 15 amino acids. V was trimmed by 7 bases and J by 7 bases, leaving 19 bases between them. The CDR3 DNA is TGTGCCACCAAAGGACTGGGTTTGTCAAACGGGGAGCTGTTTTTT. Translation gives CATKGLGLSNGELFF.

The chain joins TRBV7-3 to TRBJ2-7; TRBD1 matches at 8 bases. Germline CDR1 is SGHTA and CDR2 is FQGTGA. CDR3 size: 15 residues. V shed 5 bases, J shed 4 bases, and the junction held 10 bases outside the gene matches. CDR3 protein: CASSTGQGARYEQYF. The DNA of the CDR3 is TGTGCCAGCAGCACCGGACAGGGTGCTCGGTACGAGCAGTACTTC. Variable domain in full (rest from reference TRBV7-3 and TRBJ2-7): GAGVSQTPSNKVTEKGKYVELRCDPISGHTALYWYRQSLGQGPEFLIYFQGTGAADDSGLPNDRFFAVRPEGSVSTLKIQRTERGDSAVYLCASSTGQGARYEQYFGPGTRLTVT.

The V gene is TRBV6-6, the J gene TRBJ2-4; D not certain. CDR3 length equals 11 residues. Germline loops: CDR1 MNHNY, CDR2 SVGAGI (reference sequence). The ends were cut back, 7 bases at V and 2 bases at J, with 3 bases in the middle. The CDR3 DNA reads TGTGCCAGCACCTCCAAAAACATTCAGTACTTC. Translation gives CASTSKNIQYF.

This chain uses TRBV7-2 with TRBJ1-5; possible D gene TRBD1, 5 bases. CDR3 length: 13 residues. Germline CDR1 reads SGHTA; CDR2 reads FQGNSA. The V gene lost 4 bases and the J gene lost 5 bases, with 9 bases spanning the gap. CDR3 coding DNA: TGTGCCAGCAGCTGGGGCGGGGATCAGCCCCAGCATTTT. This codes for CASSWGGDQPQHF.

V usage is TRBV4-3 and J usage is TRBJ1-2, with TRBD1 matching 8 bases. The CDR3 has 13 residues. Germline values: CDR1 LGHNA, CDR2 YSLEER. V lost 4 bases, J lost 5 bases, and 3 bases stayed unmatched. The CDR3 loop is CASSPTGEYGYTF. The CDR3, as DNA: TGCGCCAGCAGCCCGACAGGGGAATATGGCTACACCTTC.

The chain uses TRBV6-5 and TRBJ1-5; 7 nucleotides line up with TRBD1. This CDR3 has 14 amino acids. V lost 9 bases and J lost 2; bases outside the gene matches: 7. Germline assignment: CDR1 MNHEY and CDR2 SVGAGI. CDR3 protein: CASVLTGGNQPQHF. For the CDR3, the DNA is TGTGCCAGTGTTTTAACAGGGGGCAATCAGCCCCAGCATTTT.

This clone was detected a few times. V is TRBV29-1 and J is TRBJ2-7, with a tentative D call TRBD1 (5 bases). Germline loops: CDR1 SQVTM, CDR2 ANQGSEA. V dropped 4 bases and J dropped 3 bases, with 7 bases sitting between them. This CDR3 has 11 amino acids. The CDR3 region is CSVVRDYEQYF. The DNA for the CDR3 is TGCAGCGTTGTCAGGGACTACGAGCAGTACTTC.

This clone was found once. The rearrangement joins TRBV5-1 to TRBJ2-2; 13 bases fit TRBD2. This CDR3 is built from 16 residues. V shed 5 bases and J 6 bases; nucleotides not matched to a gene: 7. Germline lookup yields CDR1 SGHRS and CDR2 YFSETQ. The CDR3 bases are TGCGCCAGCAGAACCGGACTAGCGGGAGTGGCCGGGGAGCTGTTTTTT. It specifies CASRTGLAGVAGELFF. The complete variable domain, with remaining parts taken from reference TRBV5-1 and TRBJ2-2, reads KAGVTQTPRYLIKTRGQQVTLSCSPISGHRSVSWYQQTPGQGLQFLFEYFSETQRNKGNFPGRFSGRQFSNSRSEMNVSTLELGDSALYLCASRTGLAGVAGELFFGEGSRLTVL.

This chain connects TRBV10-1 to TRBJ2-1; 15 bases map to TRBD2. From germline, CDR1 is WNHNN and CDR2 SYGVQD (reference sequence). There are 17 residues in the CDR3. V dropped 4 bases and J dropped 4; count of bases not matched to a gene: 5. In DNA form, the CDR3 reads TGCGCCAGCAGTGGGCCGGGACTAGCGGGAGGATACAATGAGCAGTTCTTC. Translation: CASSGPGLAGGYNEQFF.

J is TRBJ1-6 and V is TRBV6-5; D uncertain. Germline CDR1 MNHEY, CDR2 SVGAGI. Trimming cost V 0 bases and J 9 bases, with 6 bases left between them. The CDR3 spans 13 residues. The DNA for the CDR3 is TGTGCCAGCAGTTACTCCAGTGCTTCACCCCTCCACTTT. Protein sequence: CASSYSSASPLHF.